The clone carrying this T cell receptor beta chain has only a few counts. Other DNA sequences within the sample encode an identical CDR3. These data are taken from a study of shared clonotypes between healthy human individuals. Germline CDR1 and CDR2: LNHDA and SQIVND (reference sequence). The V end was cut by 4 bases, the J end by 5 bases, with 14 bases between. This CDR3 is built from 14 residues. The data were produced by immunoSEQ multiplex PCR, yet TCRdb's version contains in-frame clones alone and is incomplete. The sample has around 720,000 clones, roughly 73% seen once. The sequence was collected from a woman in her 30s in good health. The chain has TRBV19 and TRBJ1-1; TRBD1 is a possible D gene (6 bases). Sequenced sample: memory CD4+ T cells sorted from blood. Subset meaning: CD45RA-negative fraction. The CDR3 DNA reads TGTGCCAGTAGTACCGGGAGAGGGGGAACTGAAGCTTTCTTT. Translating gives CASSTGRGGTEAFF. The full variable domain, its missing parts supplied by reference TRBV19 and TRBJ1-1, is DGGITQSPKYLFRKEGQNVTLSCEQNLNHDAMYWYRQDPGQGLRLIYYSQIVNDFQKGDIAEGYSVSREKKESFPLTVTSAQKNPTAFYLCASSTGRGGTEAFFGQGTRLTVV.